The rows below give T cell receptor beta chains drawn from one sample of a study of blood T cell repertoires in COVID-19. Profiling relied on immunoSEQ multiplex PCR, and the TCRdb table lists in-frame clones only, not all of them. The table shows 150,000 to 200,000 clones, with 90% occurring only once. The sequenced sample was peripheral blood. Receptors were obtained from a man aged 55-75 years with active or convalescent COVID-19. Both conserved end residues are part of each CDR3. The order of the fields is V gene, D gene, clone size, J gene, CDR3 length, CDR3 DNA, CDR3 protein. The D gene is left open where the match is weak. Only some rows state a clone size, as once, few, many or a class for expanded clones.

TRBV6-5	TRBD1	once	TRBJ1-2	15	TGTGCCAGCAGTTACCTGATACAGGGGCATTATGGCTACACCTTC	CASSYLIQGHYGYTF
TRBV18	TRBD2	.	TRBJ2-7	15	TGTGCCAGCTCTCAACTAGCGGGAGGCGGCCACGAGCAGTACTTC	CASSQLAGGGHEQYF
TRBV7-6	.	.	TRBJ2-3	15	TGTGCCAGCAGCTTATCTGGCGGGAGCACAGATACGCAGTATTTT	CASSLSGGSTDTQYF
TRBV5-5	.	.	TRBJ2-1	15	TGTGCCAGCAGCTTGCCCCACAGCTCCTACAATGAGCAGTTCTTC	CASSLPHSSYNEQFF
TRBV6-5	.	once	TRBJ2-1	14	TGTGCCAGCAGTTTTCAGGGGCCCTACAATGAGCAGTTCTTC	CASSFQGPYNEQFF
TRBV6-1	.	.	TRBJ1-2	17	TGTGCCAGCAGTGAAGCGGGGGCAGGGGCCCTCCTCTATGGCTACACCTTC	CASSEAGAGALLYGYTF
TRBV6-6	.	.	TRBJ1-2	13	TGTGCCAGCAGTTTAGGACAGTCTTATGGCTACACCTTC	CASSLGQSYGYTF
TRBV6-5	.	.	TRBJ1-6	16	TGTGCCAGCAGTTCCCGACTGAGCTCCTATAATTCACCCCTCCACTTT	CASSSRLSSYNSPLHF
TRBV28	.	.	TRBJ2-7	11	TGTGCCAGCAGCCCCGGGGAGGAGCAGTACTTC	CASSPGEEQYF
TRBV7-9	.	.	TRBJ1-1	14	TGTGCCAGCAGCTTAGACGGCAGGAGGACTGAAGCTTTCTTT	CASSLDGRRTEAFF
TRBV9	.	.	TRBJ1-5	14	TGTGCCAGCAGCAATTGGGCACAGCCTCAGCCCCAGCATTTT	CASSNWAQPQPQHF
TRBV2	.	once	TRBJ1-2	13	TGTGCCAGCAGTGGGACAGCTAACTATGGCTACACCTTC	CASSGTANYGYTF
TRBV7-9	.	.	TRBJ1-4	15	TGTGCCAGCAGCTTAGCGGGGCCGGCCGGTCGAGATCTGTTTTTT	CASSLAGPAGRDLFF
TRBV6-1	.	once	TRBJ1-2	15	TGTGCCAGCAGTGAAATTGGCAACATCGCCTCTGGCTACACCTTC	CASSEIGNIASGYTF
TRBV11-2	.	.	TRBJ1-6	16	TGTGCCAGCAGCTCTTCACAGGGAAGGCTCTATTCACCCCTCCACTTT	CASSSSQGRLYSPLHF
TRBV5-8	.	.	TRBJ1-1	13	TGTGCCAGCAGCTTGTGGCAGAACACTGAAGCTTTCTTT	CASSLWQNTEAFF
TRBV10-3	.	once	TRBJ1-1	14	TGTGCCACCACGACAATGACGGGGGAGGTAGAAGCTTTCTTT	CATTTMTGEVEAFF
TRBV30	.	once	TRBJ1-2	11	TGTGCCTGGACCGGGATCTCTGGCTACACCTTC	CAWTGISGYTF
TRBV19	TRBD1	.	TRBJ2-1	16	TGTGCCAGTAGTATAGGTGGACAGGGAACCTACAATGAGCAGTTCTTC	CASSIGGQGTYNEQFF
TRBV5-1	TRBD2	.	TRBJ2-5	14	TGCGCCAGCAGCTTGGTTAGCGGGGCTGAGACCCAGTACTTC	CASSLVSGAETQYF
TRBV7-2	TRBD1	.	TRBJ1-3	14	TGTGCCAGCAGCCCACAGGGGGCGGGAAACACCATATATTTT	CASSPQGAGNTIYF
TRBV10-3	TRBD2	.	TRBJ2-7	15	TGTGCCATATCATGGGGACTAGCGGAGGGGGCCGAGCAGTACTTC	CAISWGLAEGAEQYF
TRBV7-2	.	.	TRBJ1-3	18	TGTGCCAGCAGCCAAAACTTGGGACTGGGGCTCGCTGGAAACACCATATATTTT	CASSQNLGLGLAGNTIYF
TRBV20-1	.	.	TRBJ2-5	11	TGCAGTGCAATCCGGGGAGAGACCCAGTACTTC	CSAIRGETQYF
TRBV30	.	.	TRBJ1-5	14	TGTGCCTGGAGTACGGGAGGCGGCAATCAGCCCCAGCATTTT	CAWSTGGGNQPQHF
TRBV2	.	.	TRBJ2-1	12	TGTGCCAGCGAGGGCGGCGGGAATGAGCAGTTCTTC	CASEGGGNEQFF
TRBV5-5	.	.	TRBJ2-7	16	TGTGCCAGCAGCTTGTATGTTGCTAGCCCGCCAGACGAGCAGTACTTC	CASSLYVASPPDEQYF
TRBV7-8	TRBD1	.	TRBJ1-6	15	TGTGCCAGCAGCCCTCGGACAGGCTCAAATTCACCCCTCCACTTT	CASSPRTGSNSPLHF
TRBV6-5	.	.	TRBJ1-1	14	TGTGCCAGCACCAACGGGAGGGGTTTTACTGAAGCTTTCTTT	CASTNGRGFTEAFF
TRBV19	TRBD1	.	TRBJ1-3	16	TGTGCCAGTAGTATCCGCGGACAGGTGCCTGGAAACACCATATATTTT	CASSIRGQVPGNTIYF
TRBV10-3	TRBD1	.	TRBJ1-2	13	TGTGCCATCACCGAAGGGGGCTTTAAGGGCTACACCTTC	CAITEGGFKGYTF
TRBV7-9	TRBD1	.	TRBJ2-4	12	TGTGCCAGCGACTTACAGGGGGCCATTCAGTACTTC	CASDLQGAIQYF
TRBV6-5	TRBD1	.	TRBJ2-7	14	TGTGCCGTACCGGGACAGGGGGCTTTCTACGAGCAGTACTTC	CAVPGQGAFYEQYF
TRBV18	.	.	TRBJ2-3	15	TGTGCCAGCTCACACAGGGAGAGTATTACAGATACGCAGTATTTT	CASSHRESITDTQYF
TRBV19	TRBD2	many	TRBJ2-7	16	TGTGCCAGTAGTTCGAGGCTAGCGGGAGGGCCCCACGAGCAGTACTTC	CASSSRLAGGPHEQYF
TRBV2	.	.	TRBJ1-5	16	TGTGCCAGCAGTTCCGGACAGCTAAGCCTTGGGCAGCCCCAGCATTTT	CASSSGQLSLGQPQHF
TRBV6-6	TRBD1	once	TRBJ1-5	16	TGTGCCAGCAGTTACAAGACAGGGGGAGTAGGACAGCCCCAGCATTTT	CASSYKTGGVGQPQHF
TRBV24-1	.	.	TRBJ2-5	15	TGTGCCACCAGTGATCCTCGCGGGAACCAAGAGACCCAGTACTTC	CATSDPRGNQETQYF
TRBV7-9	.	.	TRBJ1-2	14	TGTGCCAGCACAGGGGTATCGGGTGGCTATGGCTACACCTTC	CASTGVSGGYGYTF
TRBV5-1	TRBD1	once	TRBJ1-4	16	TGCGCCAGCAGCTTAAGCCGGACAGGGCTGAATGAAAAACTGTTTTTT	CASSLSRTGLNEKLFF
TRBV18	.	.	TRBJ2-1	16	TGTGCCAGCTCACCCCGACGGGAGTCGGTCCACAATGAGCAGTTCTTC	CASSPRRESVHNEQFF
TRBV28	.	.	TRBJ1-1	14	TGTGCCAGCAGTTTACTCGGGTGGGTCACTGAAGCTTTCTTT	CASSLLGWVTEAFF
TRBV2	TRBD1	once	TRBJ2-5	15	TGTGCCAGCAGGGAGGGACAGGGGGCCGGAGAGACCCAGTACTTC	CASREGQGAGETQYF
TRBV2	.	.	TRBJ1-5	16	TGTGCCAGCAGTGAATCTCTTTCAGGGGGCAATCAGCCCCAGCATTTT	CASSESLSGGNQPQHF
TRBV5-5	.	few	TRBJ1-2	14	TGTGCCAGCAGCTTGGTGGAGGTTAGCTATGGCTACACCTTC	CASSLVEVSYGYTF
TRBV12-5	TRBD1	.	TRBJ1-1	18	TGTGCTAGTGGTTTGGGTGGGCTTGACAGGGGAGGGTACACTGAAGCTTTCTTT	CASGLGGLDRGGYTEAFF
TRBV19	.	.	TRBJ1-6	12	TGTGCCAGTAGTATACGCGATTCACCCCTCCACTTT	CASSIRDSPLHF
TRBV5-1	.	.	TRBJ2-1	14	TGCGCCAGCAGCTACGCCCTTTTCCAGGGTGAGCAGTTCTTC	CASSYALFQGEQFF
TRBV6-1	.	.	TRBJ1-2	13	TGTGCCAGCAGTGAAACAGGGAGCTATGGCTACACCTTC	CASSETGSYGYTF
TRBV5-1	.	.	TRBJ2-7	13	TGCGCCAGCAGCTTGGGGACAGTGGGCGAGCAGTACTTC	CASSLGTVGEQYF
TRBV5-6	TRBD1	.	TRBJ2-6	17	TGTGCCAGCATCAGACTGGCAGGGGGATCTGGGGCCAACGTCCTGACTTTC	CASIRLAGGSGANVLTF
TRBV10-3	TRBD1	.	TRBJ2-7	15	TGTGCCATCAGTGATAGGACAGGGGACTCCTACGAGCAGTACTTC	CAISDRTGDSYEQYF
TRBV6-5	TRBD2	.	TRBJ2-3	16	TGTGCCAGCAGTTATATTGATACGCGGGGGGGAGATACGCAGTATTTT	CASSYIDTRGGDTQYF
TRBV10-3	TRBD1	few	TRBJ1-1	16	TGTGCCATCAGGGGGGGGACAGGGGACATGAACACTGAAGCTTTCTTT	CAIRGGTGDMNTEAFF
TRBV27	TRBD1	.	TRBJ1-2	14	TGTGCCAGCAAACGGGACAGGGGGCTCGTTGGCTACACCTTC	CASKRDRGLVGYTF
TRBV2	.	few	TRBJ1-1	12	TGTGCCAGCGCGCGCGGGAACACTGAAGCTTTCTTT	CASARGNTEAFF
TRBV7-2	TRBD1	few	TRBJ1-3	16	TGTGCCAGCAGCCTTGGGACAGTGCTCTCTGGAAACACCATATATTTT	CASSLGTVLSGNTIYF